This entry is about one T cell receptor beta chain. The clone's antigen remains unknown. Qualities for individual bases were not recorded, and no much larger clone is one base off. The same CDR3 can be traced to other DNA sequences in this sample. The donors were healthy, HIV-negative adults who had no recently reported acute infections or vaccinations. Every donor was a Caucasian adult residing in Nashville, Tennessee, USA. CD4+ T cells were enriched through magnetic negative selection, after which naive cells were positively selected on CD45RA and the remaining negative fraction served as the memory subset. After blood collection by leukapheresis, PBMCs were isolated using Ficoll-Histopaque density gradient centrifugation and then cryopreserved in the vapor phase of liquid nitrogen. Analytical flow cytometry was used to check the purity and quantity of every magnetically sorted T cell population. From each sorted fraction, genomic DNA was isolated and quantified by UV absorbance on a Nanodrop 2000c.

The source of the sample is a study of shared clonotypes between healthy human individuals (TCRdb year 2020). Describing the broader study: The cohort included a few men and a couple of women between 18 and 49 years of age. For each donor, three plates each were used for CD4 naive and CD4 memory, two plates were used for CD8 naive, and one plate was used for CD8 memory. To estimate repertoire size and how much clonotypes are shared between individuals, the study performed deep sequencing of blood TCR repertoires from five healthy adults. To increase sequencing depth and limit assay-specific biases, TCR repertoire library preparation and sequencing were carried out by different laboratories using diverse techniques. Each donor's leukapheresis produced roughly between roughly 0.85 and 10 billion PBMCs. Overall study outcomes, separate from this receptor: Compared with non-shared clonotypes, the clonotypes found in all four sorted-subset donors had higher generation probabilities. Pairwise subsampling led to the expectation that sequencing depth would affect the degree of clonotype sharing among donors. Only blood was sampled, and tissue TCR repertoires likely differ from those in blood. Because the study included a small number of donors, the genetic and exposure-history diversity represented was limited. Rarefaction of sorted-subset datasets indicated incomplete sequencing despite the large sequencing depth. Naive subsets generally had larger estimated clonotype richness than memory subsets did. Sharing across a few donors was observed for about 5% of naive CD4, 3% to 3.5% of naive CD8, around 2.5% of memory CD4, and 0.4% of memory CD8 clonotypes.

Using the deep immunoSEQ assay, TCR CDR3 regions were amplified from genomic DNA by multiplex PCR. Extracted genomic DNA from each cell subset was distributed evenly across all wells of several immunoSEQ 96-well plates, and each plate was treated as a replicate. For sorted subsets, 200 ng of genomic DNA, equivalent to around 31,000 T cell genomes, went into each replicate PCR. The purified libraries were quantified using a Qubit 3.0 fluorometer, sized with a Bioanalyzer 2100, and then quantified again using the KAPA Library Quantification kit. Every immunoSEQ 96-well plate was sequenced on a separate single-read 150-cycle Illumina NextSeq 550 flow cell. The source study handled its data this way. Because only junctional sequences without quality scores were contained in the immunoSEQ output, filtering matching that applied to full-length reads could not be performed. Sequences were annotated with PyIR, a Python wrapper for IgBLAST v1.9, using IMGT germline references to assign V/J genes and CDR3. Any read was removed if the V/J assignment was weak (E-value above 1e-6), the CDR3 was missing, or the read contained stop codons, out-of-frame junctions, or ambiguous translated residues. A V3J clonotype was defined by an identical inferred V gene, J gene, and CDR3 amino acid sequence. The percentage overlap between two repertoires was calculated by dividing the number of shared unique clonotypes by the size of the smaller repertoire. RTK rarefaction, the Chao1 estimator, and Recon v2.1 estimates of unobserved clonotypes were used to assess repertoire richness. For all TCRbeta clonotypes obtained by the gDNA method from four donors, generation probabilities were computed with OLGA. The table was pulled from immuneACCESS by TCRdb, which kept in-frame rearrangements only. Such tables lose some clones; where checked, under half of the loss comes from unresolved V genes, and the rest has no known cause. The V and J calls and clone size were taken over from that table, and D and trimming were inferred from the DNA. This sample has 1,400,000 or so clones in its table, and around 98.5% of those were observed once. About 0.35% of the sample rests with the top ten.

Taken from the germline V gene (reference sequence), the CDR1 and CDR2 loops are SGHNT and YYREEE. The CDR3 sequence holds 13 residues, the cysteine and phenylalanine included. Just the 39-base CDR3 DNA is kept, in frame starting at base 1. Trimming at the junction amounts to 2 bases on V and 0 bases on J, and the germline ends lie 6 bases apart. The sequence was obtained from a man aged 30 to 45 in good health. This chain is built from TRBV5-4 and TRBJ2-7, with TRBD2 tentatively as D gene (6 bases match). The sample taken for sequencing was naive CD4+ T cells sorted from blood. In light of the paper, this sample's cell subset or site label describes: CD45RA+ positively selected. The CDR3 region reads CASSFSGSYEQYF. Here is the DNA: TGTGCCAGCAGCTTTAGCGGCTCCTACGAGCAGTACTTC.